Listed below are T cell receptor beta chains from one sample, sequenced in a study of T cell changes during pregnancy in multiple sclerosis. Profiling relied on immunoSEQ multiplex PCR, and the TCRdb table lists in-frame clones only, not all of them. The top ten clones hold around 1.2% of a sample with 100,000 or so clones, around nine tenths of them seen once. The sample consisted of peripheral blood, taken in the second trimester of pregnancy. The origin of the receptors is a female donor with multiple sclerosis, enrolled in a pregnancy study. Both conserved end residues are part of each CDR3. D genes are given only for firm matches. A row's size may be missing; if present it is once, few, many or a size class.

cdr3_nt	cdr3_aa	clone_size	j_call	d_call	v_call
TGTGCCAGCAGCGTAGCCAGGGCATCCACAGATACGCAGTATTTT	CASSVARASTDTQYF	NA	TRBJ2-3	NA	TRBV9
TGTGCCAGCTTACAGGGGACCTCCTACGAGCAGTACTTC	CASLQGTSYEQYF	NA	TRBJ2-7	TRBD1	TRBV2
TGTGCCAGTAATCACAGGGATACTAATCAGCCCCAGCATTTT	CASNHRDTNQPQHF	once	TRBJ1-5	NA	TRBV19
TGTGCCAGCAGCTTAGGACTATCTACCTACAATGAGCAGTTCTTC	CASSLGLSTYNEQFF	NA	TRBJ2-1	NA	TRBV7-9
TGTGCCAGCTCTCAACAGGGAAGCGGGGAGCTGTTTTTT	CASSQQGSGELFF	few	TRBJ2-2	NA	TRBV18
TGTGCCAGCAGCACGAGGACAAGAAATGGCAATCAGCCCCAGCATTTT	CASSTRTRNGNQPQHF	few	TRBJ1-5	NA	TRBV9
TGTGCCAGCAGCCCCGGGACAGGACCATACGAGCAGTACTTC	CASSPGTGPYEQYF	NA	TRBJ2-7	TRBD1	TRBV7-6
TGCGCCAGCAGTGACGGTCTTTTCTACGAGCAGTACTTC	CASSDGLFYEQYF	NA	TRBJ2-7	NA	TRBV10-2
TGTGCCAGCAGTGAGGCGACAGGAGGTAACTATGGCTACACCTTC	CASSEATGGNYGYTF	NA	TRBJ1-2	NA	TRBV6-1
TGTGCCAGCAAATTAATCCTAGCGTCAGACGAGCAGTACTTC	CASKLILASDEQYF	NA	TRBJ2-7	NA	TRBV2
TGTGCCAGCTCCGGGTACGGGGGTGGCGAGACCCAGTACTTC	CASSGYGGGETQYF	NA	TRBJ2-5	NA	TRBV7-7
TGTGCCAGCAGTGATCCAGGTCCCCAGCAGCCCCAGCATTTT	CASSDPGPQQPQHF	NA	TRBJ1-5	NA	TRBV6-1
TGTGCCAGCAGCTTAGAATTCCACTACGAGCAGTACTTC	CASSLEFHYEQYF	NA	TRBJ2-7	NA	TRBV7-8
TGTGCCAGCAGTTCCGGAGCGGGAGCCTCCTACGAGCAGTACTTC	CASSSGAGASYEQYF	NA	TRBJ2-7	TRBD2	TRBV11-3
TGTGCCAGCAGAGCGGGAGGGATTTACAATGAGCAGTTCTTC	CASRAGGIYNEQFF	NA	TRBJ2-1	TRBD2	TRBV2
TGTGCCAGCAGTTCGGTCCCAACTAATGAAAAACTGTTTTTT	CASSSVPTNEKLFF	NA	TRBJ1-4	NA	TRBV27
TGTGCCAGCAGATCAGGGGGCACTGAAGCTTTCTTT	CASRSGGTEAFF	many	TRBJ1-1	TRBD1	TRBV27
TGCAGCGTTGAAGATCTATCGGGACAGGGCCTAGGGCTAACGGGCGATACGCAGTATTTT	CSVEDLSGQGLGLTGDTQYF	NA	TRBJ2-3	TRBD1	TRBV29-1
TGTGCCAGCTCACCCCGGGTACAGGGCAGAGAATATGGCTACACCTTC	CASSPRVQGREYGYTF	NA	TRBJ1-2	NA	TRBV18
TGTGCCAGCAGCTTAGGTCAGGGCCAGACCTATGGCTACACCTTC	CASSLGQGQTYGYTF	NA	TRBJ1-2	NA	TRBV7-6
TGTGCCAGCAGCTTATGGGGACAGGGGACCTACGAGCAGTACTTC	CASSLWGQGTYEQYF	NA	TRBJ2-7	TRBD1	TRBV7-9
TGTGCCAGCAGCGTAGCTACAGCAGATACGCAGTATTTT	CASSVATADTQYF	NA	TRBJ2-3	NA	TRBV9
TGTGCCAGCCTGCCCTATCGAGGGGGTGGGTGGACTGAAGCTTTCTTT	CASLPYRGGGWTEAFF	NA	TRBJ1-1	NA	TRBV19
TGTGCCAGCAGTGAAGCCGGGCGTGGCGGGGGAAACACCATATATTTT	CASSEAGRGGGNTIYF	NA	TRBJ1-3	NA	TRBV2
TGTGCCAGCAGCCCCGGGACTAGCGGGAGGGTCGGAGAGACCCAGTACTTC	CASSPGTSGRVGETQYF	NA	TRBJ2-5	TRBD2	TRBV14
TGTGCCACGATGACAGGGATCATGAACACTGAAGCTTTCTTT	CATMTGIMNTEAFF	once	TRBJ1-1	TRBD1	TRBV19
TGTGCCAGCAGTGGGACAGGGTTTTGGCAGTACTTC	CASSGTGFWQYF	NA	TRBJ2-7	TRBD1	TRBV28
TGTGCCAGCAGTCTAGGTAGCTCTGCTGAAGCTTTCTTT	CASSLGSSAEAFF	NA	TRBJ1-1	NA	TRBV27
TGTGCCAGCCGAGGGCAGGTTGAAGCTTTCTTT	CASRGQVEAFF	NA	TRBJ1-1	NA	TRBV2